This TCR beta chain was observed in a study of T cell repertoires in cytomegalovirus infection. Study results and limitations: The study identified carriers of CMV plus the relevant HLA from cumulative public TCR beta family frequency.

CDR3 length: 13 residues. V was clipped by 5 bases and J by 4 bases, with 11 bases between them. The germline V gene has CDR1 SGHTA and CDR2 FQGNSA. TCRdb redid the calling of the reads with MiXCR, one entry per CDR3 protein. Of more than 650,000 distinct CDR3 sequences in the sample, less than 40% are singletons; the top ten hold 2.5% to 3%. For this clonotype: The antigen remains unidentified.

Sequenced sample: PBMCs. The chain links TRBV7-2 to TRBJ1-2; D ambiguous. The source of this sequence is a human donor in good health (CMV status not recorded). Some clones in this sample may be carry-over from other donors' samples. CDR3 in DNA: TGTGCCAGCAGCGGTAGTGGGGTCTATGGCTACACCTTC. It encodes CASSGSGVYGYTF.